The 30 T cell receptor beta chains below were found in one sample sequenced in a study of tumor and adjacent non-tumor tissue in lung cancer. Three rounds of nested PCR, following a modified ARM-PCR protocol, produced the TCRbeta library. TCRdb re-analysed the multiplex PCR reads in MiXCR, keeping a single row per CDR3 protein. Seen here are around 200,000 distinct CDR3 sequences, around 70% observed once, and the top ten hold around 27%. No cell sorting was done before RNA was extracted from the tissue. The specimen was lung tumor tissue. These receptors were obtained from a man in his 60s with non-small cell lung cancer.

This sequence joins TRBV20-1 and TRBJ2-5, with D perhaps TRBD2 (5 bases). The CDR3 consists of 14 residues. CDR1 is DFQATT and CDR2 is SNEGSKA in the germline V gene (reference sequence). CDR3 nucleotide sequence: TGCACTAAAACCTTCAGCGGAACACAAGAGACCCAGTACTTC. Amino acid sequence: CTKTFSGTQETQYF.

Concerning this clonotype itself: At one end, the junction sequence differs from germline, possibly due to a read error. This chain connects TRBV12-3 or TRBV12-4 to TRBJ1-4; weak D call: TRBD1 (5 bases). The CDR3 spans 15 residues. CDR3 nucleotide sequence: TGTCCCAGCACCACTTCTGAGGGGCTGAGGGAAAAACTGTTTTTT. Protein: CPSTTSEGLREKLFF.

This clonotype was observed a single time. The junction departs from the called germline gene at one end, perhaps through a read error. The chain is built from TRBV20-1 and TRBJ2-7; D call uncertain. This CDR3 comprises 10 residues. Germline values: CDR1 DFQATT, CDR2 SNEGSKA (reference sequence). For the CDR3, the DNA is TGCAGTGCCACTATCTACGAGCAGTATTTC. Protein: CSATIYEQYF.

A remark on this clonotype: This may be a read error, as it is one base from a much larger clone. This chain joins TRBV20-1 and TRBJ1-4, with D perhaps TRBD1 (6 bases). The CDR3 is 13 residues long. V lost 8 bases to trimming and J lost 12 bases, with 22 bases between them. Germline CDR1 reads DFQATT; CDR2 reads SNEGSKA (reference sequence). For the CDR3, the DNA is TGCAGTACACGAAACGACAGGAACGAAGAACTGTTTTTT. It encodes CSTRNDRNEELFF.

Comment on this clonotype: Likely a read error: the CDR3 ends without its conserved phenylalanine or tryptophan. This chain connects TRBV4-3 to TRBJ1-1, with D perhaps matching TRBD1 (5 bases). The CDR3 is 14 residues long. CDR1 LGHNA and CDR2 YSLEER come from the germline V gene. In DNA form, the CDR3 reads TGCGCCAGTAGCCAACAGGTGAATAGGGCTGAAGCTTTCATT. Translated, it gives CASSQQVNRAEAFI.

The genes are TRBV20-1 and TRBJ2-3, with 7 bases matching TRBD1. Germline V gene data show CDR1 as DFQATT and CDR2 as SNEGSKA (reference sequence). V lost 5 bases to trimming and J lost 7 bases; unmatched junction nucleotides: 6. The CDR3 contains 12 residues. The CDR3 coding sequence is TGCAGTGCTCGACAGGGTGGGAATACGCAGTATTTT. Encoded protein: CSARQGGNTQYF.

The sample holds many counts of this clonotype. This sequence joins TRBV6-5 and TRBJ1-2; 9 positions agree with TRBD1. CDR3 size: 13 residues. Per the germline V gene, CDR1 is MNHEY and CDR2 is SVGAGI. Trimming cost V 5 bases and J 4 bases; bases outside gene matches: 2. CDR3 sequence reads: CASSKQGAYGYTF. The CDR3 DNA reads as TGTGCCAGCAGTAAACAGGGGGCCTATGGCTACACCTTC.

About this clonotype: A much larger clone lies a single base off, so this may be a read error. Here the CDR3 reads CASSLDPSGGAKSYKEQFF. As DNA, the CDR3 is TGCGCCAGCAGCTTGGACCCTAGCGGGGGGGCCAAGTCCTACAAAGAGCAGTTCTTC. The genes are TRBV5-1 and TRBJ2-1; 12 positions agree with TRBD2. Germline V gene sequence: CDR1 SGHRS, CDR2 YFSETQ. The CDR3 is made up of 19 amino acids. Full variable domain (outside the CDR3, taken from reference TRBV5-1 and TRBJ2-1): KAGVTQTPRYLIKTRGQQVTLSCSPISGHRSVSWYQQTPGQGLQFLFEYFSETQRNKGNFPGRFSGRQFSNSRSEMNVSTLELGDSALYLCASSLDPSGGAKSYKEQFFGPGTRLTVL.

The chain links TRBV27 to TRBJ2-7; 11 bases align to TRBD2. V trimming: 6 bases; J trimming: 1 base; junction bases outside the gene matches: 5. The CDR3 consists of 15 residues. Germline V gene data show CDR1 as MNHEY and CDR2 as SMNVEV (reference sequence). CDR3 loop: CASSRGLAASYEQYF. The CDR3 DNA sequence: TGTGCCAGCAGCCGGGGACTAGCGGCTTCCTACGAGCAGTACTTC.

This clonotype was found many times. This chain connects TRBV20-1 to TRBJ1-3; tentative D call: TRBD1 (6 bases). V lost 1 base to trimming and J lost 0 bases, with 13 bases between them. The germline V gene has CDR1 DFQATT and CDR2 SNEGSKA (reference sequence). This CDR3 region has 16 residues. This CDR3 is CSARAGGTNSGNTIYF. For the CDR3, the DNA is TGCAGTGCTAGAGCAGGCGGGACAAACTCTGGAAACACCATATATTTT.

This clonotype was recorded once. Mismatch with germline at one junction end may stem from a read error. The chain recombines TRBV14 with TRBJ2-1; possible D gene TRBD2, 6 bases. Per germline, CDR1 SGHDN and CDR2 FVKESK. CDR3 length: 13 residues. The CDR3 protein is CANSQGLPAEQFF. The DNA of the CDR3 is TGTGCCAACAGCCAGGGACTCCCTGCTGAGCAGTTCTTC.

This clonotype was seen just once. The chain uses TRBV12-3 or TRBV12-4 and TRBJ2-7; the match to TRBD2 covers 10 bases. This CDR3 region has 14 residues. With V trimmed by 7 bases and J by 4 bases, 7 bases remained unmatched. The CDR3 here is CASIVAGGRYEQYF. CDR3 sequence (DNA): TGTGCCAGCATCGTAGCGGGAGGCCGGTACGAGCAGTACTTC.

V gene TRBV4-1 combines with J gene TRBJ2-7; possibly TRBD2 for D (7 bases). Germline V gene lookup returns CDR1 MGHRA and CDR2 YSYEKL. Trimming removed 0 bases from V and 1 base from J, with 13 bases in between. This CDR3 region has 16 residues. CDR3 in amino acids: CASSQDLGRGSYEQYF. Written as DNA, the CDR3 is TGCGCCAGCAGCCAAGATTTAGGGAGGGGGTCCTACGAGCAGTACTTC.

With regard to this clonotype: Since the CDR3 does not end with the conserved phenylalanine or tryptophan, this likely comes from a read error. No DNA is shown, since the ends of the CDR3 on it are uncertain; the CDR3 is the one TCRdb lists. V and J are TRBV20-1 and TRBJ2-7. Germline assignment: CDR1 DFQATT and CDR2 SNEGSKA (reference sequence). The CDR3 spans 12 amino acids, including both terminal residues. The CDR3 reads CSAQPDGYEQYL.

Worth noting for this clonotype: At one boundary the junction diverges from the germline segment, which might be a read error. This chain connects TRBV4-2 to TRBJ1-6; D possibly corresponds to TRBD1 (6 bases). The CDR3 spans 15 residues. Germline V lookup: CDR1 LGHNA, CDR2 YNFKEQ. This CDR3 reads CASSQERGGGSPLHF. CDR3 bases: TGTGCCAGCAGCCAAGAAAGGGGGGGTGGCTCACCCCTACACTTT.

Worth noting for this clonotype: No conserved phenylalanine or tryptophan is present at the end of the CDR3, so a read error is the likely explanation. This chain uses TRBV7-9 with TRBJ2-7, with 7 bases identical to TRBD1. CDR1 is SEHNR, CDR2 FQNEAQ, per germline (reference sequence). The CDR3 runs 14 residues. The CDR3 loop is CASSPDRAKYEQYY. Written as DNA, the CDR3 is TGTGCTAGCAGCCCTGACAGGGCGAAGTACGAGCAGTACTAC.

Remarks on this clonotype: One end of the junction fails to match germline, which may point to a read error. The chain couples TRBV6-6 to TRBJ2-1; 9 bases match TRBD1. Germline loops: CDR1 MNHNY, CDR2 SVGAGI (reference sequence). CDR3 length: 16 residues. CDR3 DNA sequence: TGTGCCAGCATCTCGCATTCCGGGACAGGGAGCGATGAGCAGCTCTTC. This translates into CASISHSGTGSDEQLF.

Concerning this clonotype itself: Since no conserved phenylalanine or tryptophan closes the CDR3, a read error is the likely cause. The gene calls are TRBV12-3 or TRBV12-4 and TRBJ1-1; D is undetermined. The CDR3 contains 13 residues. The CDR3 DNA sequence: TGTGCCTGCAGCCCTCAGCGCGACACTGAAGCTTTCGTT. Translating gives CACSPQRDTEAFV.

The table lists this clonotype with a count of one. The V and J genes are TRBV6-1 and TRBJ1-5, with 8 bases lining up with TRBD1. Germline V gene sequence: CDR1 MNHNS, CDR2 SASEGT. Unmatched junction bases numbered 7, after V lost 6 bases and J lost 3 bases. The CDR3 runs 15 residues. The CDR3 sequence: CASSRLGQDNQPQHF. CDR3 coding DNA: TGTGCCAGCAGCCGGTTGGGACAGGACAATCAGCCCCAGCATTTT.

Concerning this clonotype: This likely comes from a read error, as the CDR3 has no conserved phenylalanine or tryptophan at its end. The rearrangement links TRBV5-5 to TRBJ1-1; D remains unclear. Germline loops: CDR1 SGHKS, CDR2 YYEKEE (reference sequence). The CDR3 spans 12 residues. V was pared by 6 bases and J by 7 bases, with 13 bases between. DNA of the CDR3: TGTGCCAGCACCCAAGGGCGGTTTGAAGCTTTCTTA. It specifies CASTQGRFEAFL.

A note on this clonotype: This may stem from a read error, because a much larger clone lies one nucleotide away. CDR3 sequence: CASNLAQSQPQHF. For the CDR3, the DNA is TGTGCCAGCAACTTAGCTCAATCGCAGCCCCAGCATTTT. The chain couples TRBV11-3 to TRBJ1-5; D gene uncertain. This CDR3 comprises 13 residues. Germline V gives CDR1 SGHNT, CDR2 YENEEA.

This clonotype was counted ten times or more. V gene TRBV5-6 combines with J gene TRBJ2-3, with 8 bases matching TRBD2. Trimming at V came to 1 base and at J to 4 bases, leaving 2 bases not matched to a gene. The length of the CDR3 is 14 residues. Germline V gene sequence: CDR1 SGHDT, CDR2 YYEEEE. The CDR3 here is CASSLYGGADTQYF. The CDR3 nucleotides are TGTGCCAGCAGCTTGTACGGGGGGGCAGATACGCAGTATTTT.

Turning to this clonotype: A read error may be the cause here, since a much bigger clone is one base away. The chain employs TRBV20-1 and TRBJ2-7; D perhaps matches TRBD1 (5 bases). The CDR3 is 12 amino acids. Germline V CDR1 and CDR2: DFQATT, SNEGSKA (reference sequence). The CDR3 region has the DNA TGCAGTGTTAGAGGACACCACTACGAGCAGTACTTC. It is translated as CSVRGHHYEQYF.

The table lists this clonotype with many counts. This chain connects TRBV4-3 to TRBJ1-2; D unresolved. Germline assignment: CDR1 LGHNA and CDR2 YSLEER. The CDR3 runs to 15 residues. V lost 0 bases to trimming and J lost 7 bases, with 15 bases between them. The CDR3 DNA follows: TGCGCCAGCAGCCAAGATTGGAGGGATTCGGGTGGCTACACCTTC. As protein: CASSQDWRDSGGYTF.

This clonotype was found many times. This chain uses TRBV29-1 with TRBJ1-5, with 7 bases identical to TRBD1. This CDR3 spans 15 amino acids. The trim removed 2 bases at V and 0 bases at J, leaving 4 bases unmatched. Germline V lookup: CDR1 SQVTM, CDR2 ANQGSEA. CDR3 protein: CSVEIGGNSNQPQHF. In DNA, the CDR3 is TGCAGCGTTGAAATAGGGGGCAATAGCAATCAGCCCCAGCATTTT.

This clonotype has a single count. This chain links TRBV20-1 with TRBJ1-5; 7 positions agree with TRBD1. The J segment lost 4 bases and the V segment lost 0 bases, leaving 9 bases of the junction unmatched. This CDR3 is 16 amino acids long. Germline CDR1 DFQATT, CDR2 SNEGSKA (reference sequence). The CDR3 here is CSARDFGTVYNQPQHF. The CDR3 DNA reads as TGCAGTGCTAGAGATTTCGGGACAGTGTATAATCAGCCCCAGCATTTT.

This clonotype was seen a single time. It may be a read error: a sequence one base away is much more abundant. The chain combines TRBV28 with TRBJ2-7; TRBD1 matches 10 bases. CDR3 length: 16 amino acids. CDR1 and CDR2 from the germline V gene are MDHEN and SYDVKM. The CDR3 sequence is CVSSFYRVGQGQEQYF. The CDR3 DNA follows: TGTGTCAGCAGTTTTTATCGGGTGGGACAGGGGCAAGAGCAGTACTTC.

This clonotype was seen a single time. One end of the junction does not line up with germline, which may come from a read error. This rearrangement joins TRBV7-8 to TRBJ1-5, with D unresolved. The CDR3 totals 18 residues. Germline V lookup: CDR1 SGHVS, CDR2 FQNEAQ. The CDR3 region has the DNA TGTCCCAGCAGCTTAGAGTACGCCGGGATAGTTGGCAATCAGCCTCAGCATTTT. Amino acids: CPSSLEYAGIVGNQPQHF.

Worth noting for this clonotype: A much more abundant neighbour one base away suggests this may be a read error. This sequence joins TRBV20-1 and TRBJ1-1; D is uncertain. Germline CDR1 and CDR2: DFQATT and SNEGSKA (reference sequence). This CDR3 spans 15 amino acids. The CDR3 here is CSARDRKVSSTEVFF. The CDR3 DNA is TGCAGTGCTAGAGATCGGAAGGTATCATCCACTGAAGTTTTCTTT.

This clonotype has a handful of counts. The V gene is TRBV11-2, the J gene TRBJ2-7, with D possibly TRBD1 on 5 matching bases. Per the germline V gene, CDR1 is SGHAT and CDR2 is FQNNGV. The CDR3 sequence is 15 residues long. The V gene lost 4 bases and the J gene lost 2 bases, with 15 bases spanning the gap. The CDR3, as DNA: TGTGCCAGCAGCTCTAGACAGTGGTCTACCTACGAGCAGTACTTC. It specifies CASSSRQWSTYEQYF. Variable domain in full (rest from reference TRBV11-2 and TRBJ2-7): EAGVAQSPRYKIIEKRQSVAFWCNPISGHATLYWYQQILGQGPKLLIQFQNNGVVDDSQLPKDRFSAERLKGVDSTLKIQPAKLEDSAVYLCASSSRQWSTYEQYFGPGTRLTVT.